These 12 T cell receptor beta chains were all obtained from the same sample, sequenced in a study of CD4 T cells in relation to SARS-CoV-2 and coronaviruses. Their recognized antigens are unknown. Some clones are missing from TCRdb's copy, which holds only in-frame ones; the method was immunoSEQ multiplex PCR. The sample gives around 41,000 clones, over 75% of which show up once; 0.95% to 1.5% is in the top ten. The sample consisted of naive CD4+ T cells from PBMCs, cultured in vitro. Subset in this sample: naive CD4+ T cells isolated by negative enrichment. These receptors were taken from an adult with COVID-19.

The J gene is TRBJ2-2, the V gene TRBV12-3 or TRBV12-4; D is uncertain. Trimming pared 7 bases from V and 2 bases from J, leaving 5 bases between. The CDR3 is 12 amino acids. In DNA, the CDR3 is TGTGCCAGCACCAGAAACACCGGGGAGCTGTTTTTT. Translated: CASTRNTGELFF.

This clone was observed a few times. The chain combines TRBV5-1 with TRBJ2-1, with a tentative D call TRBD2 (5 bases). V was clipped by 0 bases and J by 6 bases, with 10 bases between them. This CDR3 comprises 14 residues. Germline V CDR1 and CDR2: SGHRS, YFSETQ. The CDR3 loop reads CASSLGAEGNEQFF. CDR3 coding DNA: TGCGCCAGCAGCTTGGGGGCTGAGGGCAATGAGCAGTTCTTC.

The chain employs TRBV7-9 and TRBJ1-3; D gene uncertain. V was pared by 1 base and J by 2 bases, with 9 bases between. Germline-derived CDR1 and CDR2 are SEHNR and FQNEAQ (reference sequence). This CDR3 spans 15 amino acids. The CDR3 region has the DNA TGTGCCAGCAGCTTAGGCCTGGCGGCTGGAAACACCATATATTTT. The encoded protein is CASSLGLAAGNTIYF.

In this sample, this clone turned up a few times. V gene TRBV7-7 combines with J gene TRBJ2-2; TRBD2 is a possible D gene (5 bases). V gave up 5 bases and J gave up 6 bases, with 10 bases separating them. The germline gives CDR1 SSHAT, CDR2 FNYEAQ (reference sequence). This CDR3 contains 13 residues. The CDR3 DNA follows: TGTGCCAGCAGCCTTAGCGTAGCCGGGGAGCTGTTTTTT. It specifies CASSLSVAGELFF.

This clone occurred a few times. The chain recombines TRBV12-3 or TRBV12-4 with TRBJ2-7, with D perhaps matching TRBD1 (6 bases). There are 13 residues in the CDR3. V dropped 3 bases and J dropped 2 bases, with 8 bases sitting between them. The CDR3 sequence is CASSFDRTYEQYF. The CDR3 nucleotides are TGTGCCAGCAGTTTTGACAGGACCTACGAGCAGTACTTC.

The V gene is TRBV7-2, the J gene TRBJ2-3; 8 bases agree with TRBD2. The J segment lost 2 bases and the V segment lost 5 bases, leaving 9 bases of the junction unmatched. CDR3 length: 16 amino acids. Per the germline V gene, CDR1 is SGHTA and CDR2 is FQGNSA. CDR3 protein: CASSKRVAGYTDTQYF. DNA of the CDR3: TGTGCCAGCAGCAAGAGGGTAGCGGGGTACACAGATACGCAGTATTTT.

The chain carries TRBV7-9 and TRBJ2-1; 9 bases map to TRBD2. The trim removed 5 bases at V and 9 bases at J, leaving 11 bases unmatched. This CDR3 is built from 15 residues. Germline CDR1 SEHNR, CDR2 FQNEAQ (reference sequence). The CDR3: CASSHLTSGTGEQFF. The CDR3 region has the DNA TGTGCCAGCAGCCATCTGACTAGCGGAACGGGTGAGCAGTTCTTC.

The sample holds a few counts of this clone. The CDR3 protein is CASSFREDTQYF. CDR3 in DNA: TGTGCCAGCAGCTTCAGGGAAGATACGCAGTATTTT. The rearrangement uses TRBV5-4 and TRBJ2-3, with D possibly TRBD1 on 5 matching bases. The V and J ends lost 2 bases and 5 bases respectively, with 6 bases between them. Looked up from germline, CDR1 is SGHNT and CDR2 is YYREEE (reference sequence). The CDR3 spans 12 residues.

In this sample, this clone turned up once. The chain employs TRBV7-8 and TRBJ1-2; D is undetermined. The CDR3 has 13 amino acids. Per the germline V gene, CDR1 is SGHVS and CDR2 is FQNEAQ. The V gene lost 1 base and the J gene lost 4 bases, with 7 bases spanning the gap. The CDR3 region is CASSLGMAYGYTF. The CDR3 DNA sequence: TGTGCCAGCAGCTTAGGGATGGCCTATGGCTACACCTTC.

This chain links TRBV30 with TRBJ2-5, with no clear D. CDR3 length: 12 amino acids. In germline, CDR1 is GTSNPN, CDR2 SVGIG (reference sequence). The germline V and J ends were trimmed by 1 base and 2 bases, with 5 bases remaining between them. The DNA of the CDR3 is TGTGCCTGGAGTGGCAGTCAAGAGACCCAGTACTTC. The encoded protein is CAWSGSQETQYF.

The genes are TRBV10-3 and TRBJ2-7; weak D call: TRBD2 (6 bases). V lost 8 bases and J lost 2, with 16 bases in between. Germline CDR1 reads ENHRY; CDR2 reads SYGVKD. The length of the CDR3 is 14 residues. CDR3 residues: CAIGGRDNTYEQYF. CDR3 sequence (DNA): TGTGCCATCGGTGGGCGGGATAATACCTACGAGCAGTACTTC.

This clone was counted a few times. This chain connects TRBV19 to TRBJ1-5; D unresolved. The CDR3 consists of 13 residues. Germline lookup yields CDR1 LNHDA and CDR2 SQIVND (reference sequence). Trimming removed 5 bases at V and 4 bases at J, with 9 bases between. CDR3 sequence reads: CASSGQVNQPQHF. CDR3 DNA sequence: TGTGCCAGTAGTGGGCAGGTGAATCAGCCCCAGCATTTT.